A selection of T cell receptor beta chains follows, all from one sample in a study of graft-versus-host responses after intestinal transplantation. Sequencing used immunoSEQ multiplex PCR; TCRdb keeps in-frame clones, though not all of them. This table holds around 39,000 clones, approximately 89% found once. The source was PBMCs, collected about 270 days after transplant. These receptors all come from a human patient who received an intestinal transplant, so some T cells may come from the graft donor. CDR3s include the opening cysteine and the closing phenylalanine or tryptophan. A D gene is named only where the DNA matches it firmly. The size of a clone is reported for some rows only, either as once, few or many, or as a class for expanded clones.

TRBJ1-1 . TRBV6-1 . 13 CASRGGVLTEAFF TGTGCCAGCAGAGGGGGGGTCCTAACTGAAGCTTTCTTT
TRBJ2-7 . TRBV6-6 . 15 CASASLGRLSGEQYF TGTGCCAGCGCCTCTTTGGGGCGACTCTCCGGCGAGCAGTACTTC
TRBJ2-3 . TRBV27 few 14 CASSSRVATDTQYF TGTGCCAGCAGTAGTAGGGTTGCCACAGATACGCAGTATTTT
TRBJ2-1 . TRBV5-6 . 11 CASSFGGEQFF TGTGCCAGCAGCTTTGGGGGGGAGCAGTTCTTC
TRBJ2-1 . TRBV6-6 . 16 CASSRRTGSSYNEQFF TGTGCCAGCAGTAGACGGACTGGCAGCTCCTACAATGAGCAGTTCTTC
TRBJ2-1 TRBD2 TRBV29-1 . 12 CSVRLAGSEQFF TGCAGCGTTCGACTAGCCGGGTCCGAGCAGTTCTTC
TRBJ2-7 TRBD2 TRBV7-6 . 16 CASSPLGGGSIHEQYF TGTGCCAGCAGCCCGCTTGGCGGGGGGAGTATCCACGAGCAGTACTTC
TRBJ1-2 . TRBV4-1 . 16 CASSQENTWRAYGYTF TGCGCCAGCAGCCAAGAAAATACCTGGCGGGCTTATGGCTACACCTTC
TRBJ2-5 TRBD2 TRBV5-6 . 17 CASRSGSGGPVKETQYF TGTGCCAGCAGGTCGGGTAGCGGGGGGCCGGTGAAAGAGACCCAGTACTTC
TRBJ2-5 TRBD2 TRBV10-2 . 13 CASTRGGQETQYF TGCGCCAGCACGCGGGGGGGGCAAGAGACCCAGTACTTC
TRBJ1-2 . TRBV19 . 17 CASSILARGRGRGGYTF TGTGCCAGTAGTATTCTCGCGCGAGGGAGGGGCCGTGGGGGCTACACCTTC
TRBJ2-7 . TRBV30 once 12 CAWSVGYHEQYF TGTGCCTGGAGTGTAGGTTACCACGAGCAGTACTTC
TRBJ2-5 TRBD2 TRBV5-6 . 15 CASSLGGAGGETQYF TGTGCCAGCAGCTTGGGAGGAGCGGGAGGAGAGACCCAGTACTTC
TRBJ2-7 . TRBV10-2 . 13 CASSARTGYEQYF TGCGCCAGCAGCGCCCGAACTGGATACGAGCAGTACTTC
TRBJ2-1 TRBD2 TRBV27 . 15 CASSSLAGGRNEQFF TGTGCCAGCAGTTCACTAGCGGGGGGGCGGAATGAGCAGTTCTTC
TRBJ2-1 TRBD1 TRBV29-1 few 13 CSVVGTGYNEQFF TGCAGCGTTGTGGGGACAGGGTACAATGAGCAGTTCTTC
TRBJ1-1 . TRBV5-6 . 13 CASSFPRNTEAFF TGTGCCAGCAGCTTCCCTCGGAACACTGAAGCTTTCTTT
TRBJ1-1 . TRBV27 . 15 CASSLSPGASTEAFF TGTGCCAGCAGTTTAAGTCCAGGGGCTTCCACTGAAGCTTTCTTT
TRBJ2-5 . TRBV6-5 . 11 CASSRGETQYF TGTGCCAGCAGTAGAGGGGAGACCCAGTACTTC
TRBJ2-4 TRBD1 TRBV10-1 . 16 CASSKTGNRAKNIQYF TGCGCCAGCAGTAAGACAGGGAATCGAGCCAAAAACATTCAGTACTTC
TRBJ1-2 . TRBV5-6 . 12 CASSLEGSGYTF TGTGCCAGCAGCTTGGAGGGTTCCGGCTACACCTTC
TRBJ2-2 . TRBV19 . 14 CASSTYDSGGELFF TGTGCCAGTAGTACCTACGACAGCGGCGGGGAGCTGTTTTTT
TRBJ2-5 TRBD2 TRBV6-4 . 15 CASSSRRTRGETQYF TGTGCCAGCAGTTCCCGAAGGACTAGAGGCGAGACCCAGTACTTC
TRBJ2-2 . TRBV9 . 16 CASTLWGGADTGELFF TGTGCCAGCACCCTTTGGGGGGGGGCCGACACCGGGGAGCTGTTTTTT
TRBJ1-1 . TRBV15 . 14 CATSRQLLGFEAFF TGTGCCACCAGCAGACAGCTACTGGGGTTTGAAGCTTTCTTT
TRBJ2-6 . TRBV30 . 13 CAWSPTGANVLTF TGTGCCTGGAGCCCCACTGGGGCCAACGTCCTGACTTTC
TRBJ1-4 . TRBV6-1 . 14 CASSASTVNEKLFF TGTGCCAGCAGTGCCTCCACGGTGAATGAAAAACTGTTTTTT
TRBJ2-3 . TRBV5-6 once 16 CASSLGVREAQDTQYF TGTGCCAGCAGCTTGGGAGTGAGGGAGGCCCAAGATACGCAGTATTTT
TRBJ1-2 . TRBV5-6 . 15 CASSSREDPNYGYTF TGTGCCAGCAGCTCCCGGGAGGACCCTAACTATGGCTACACCTTC
TRBJ1-5 . TRBV6-5 . 12 CASSPRGQPQHF TGTGCCAGCAGTCCAAGGGGTCAGCCCCAGCATTTT
TRBJ1-5 . TRBV5-4 . 15 CASSLGGYSNQPQHF TGTGCCAGCAGCTTGGGCGGTTATAGCAATCAGCCCCAGCATTTT
TRBJ2-1 TRBD2 TRBV27 . 18 CASSFAPFLAGGVNEQFF TGTGCCAGCAGTTTTGCCCCCTTCCTAGCGGGGGGTGTGAATGAGCAGTTCTTC
TRBJ1-2 . TRBV19 . 15 CASSISEDDIYGYTF TGTGCCAGTAGTATAAGTGAGGATGATATCTATGGCTACACCTTC
TRBJ1-6 TRBD1 TRBV15 . 15 CATSVRGTGFSPLHF TGTGCCACCAGCGTCCGAGGGACAGGGTTTTCACCCCTCCACTTT
TRBJ2-1 TRBD1 TRBV4-1 . 16 CASSHGGQRDYNEQFF TGCGCCAGCAGCCATGGGGGACAGCGAGACTACAATGAGCAGTTCTTC
TRBJ1-1 . TRBV7-8 . 12 CASSLRMTEAFF TGTGCCAGCAGCTTAAGAATGACTGAAGCTTTCTTT
TRBJ1-5 . TRBV7-8 . 13 CASSLKGDQPQHF TGTGCCAGCAGCTTAAAGGGGGATCAGCCCCAGCATTTT
TRBJ2-7 . TRBV6-1 . 15 CASIKEAWDSYEQYF TGTGCCAGCATCAAGGAAGCGTGGGATTCCTACGAGCAGTACTTC
TRBJ2-7 TRBD1 TRBV7-3 once 15 CASNCPGTEAYEQYF TGTGCCAGCAATTGTCCCGGGACAGAAGCCTACGAGCAGTACTTC
TRBJ2-1 . TRBV14 . 12 CASSPLGGEQFF TGTGCCAGCAGCCCTTTAGGAGGGGAGCAGTTCTTC
TRBJ1-2 . TRBV29-1 . 13 CSVETGTNYGYTF TGCAGCGTCGAGACAGGCACTAACTATGGCTACACCTTC
TRBJ1-1 . TRBV6-1 once 15 CASSEYEGLGTEAFF TGTGCCAGCAGTGAATATGAGGGGTTGGGCACTGAAGCTTTCTTT
TRBJ2-2 TRBD2 TRBV7-3 . 15 CASSAQGGVTGELFF TGTGCCAGCAGCGCTCAGGGAGGGGTCACCGGGGAGCTGTTTTTT
TRBJ2-7 . TRBV28 . 16 CASSPPLGNDPYEQYF TGTGCCAGCAGTCCCCCTTTGGGGAATGACCCCTACGAGCAGTACTTC
TRBJ1-3 TRBD1 TRBV7-9 . 15 CASSGTGRDGNTIYF TGTGCCAGCTCTGGGACAGGGCGCGATGGAAACACCATATATTTT
TRBJ2-1 . TRBV14 . 18 CASSQDRLGGSSYNEQFF TGTGCCAGCAGCCAAGATCGGCTTGGGGGAAGCTCCTACAATGAGCAGTTCTTC
TRBJ1-4 . TRBV11-3 . 15 CASSLELGARGKLFF TGTGCCAGCAGCTTAGAATTGGGGGCGCGTGGAAAACTGTTTTTT
TRBJ2-2 . TRBV6-1 . 14 CASRHRASTGELFF TGTGCCAGCAGACACAGGGCCAGCACCGGGGAGCTGTTTTTT
TRBJ2-2 . TRBV2 . 14 CASRGGGITGELFF TGTGCCAGCAGAGGTGGAGGGATCACCGGGGAGCTGTTTTTT
TRBJ2-3 TRBD1 TRBV14 . 17 CASSQHRDRPRTDTQYF TGTGCCAGCAGCCAACACCGGGACAGGCCTCGCACAGATACGCAGTATTTT
TRBJ1-5 . TRBV21-1 once 17 CASRRDSQVGSNQPQHF TGTGCCAGCCGGAGGGACAGTCAGGTGGGTAGCAATCAGCCCCAGCATTTT
TRBJ2-7 TRBD1 TRBV6-6 . 14 CASSGQGVSNEQYF TGTGCCAGCAGCGGACAGGGGGTTTCGAACGAGCAGTACTTC
TRBJ2-7 . TRBV11-2 . 15 CASSLTPGVTYEQYF TGTGCCAGCAGCTTAACCCCCGGGGTAACCTACGAGCAGTACTTC
TRBJ1-2 TRBD1 TRBV19 . 16 CASSIRQGAKSNGYTF TGTGCCAGTAGTATTCGGCAGGGGGCGAAGAGTAATGGCTACACCTTC